These T cell receptor beta chains were read from a single sample in a study of T cells in Graves' hyperthyroidism and ophthalmopathy. TCRdb reanalysed the multiplex PCR reads using MiXCR and keeps one entry per CDR3 protein. The repertoire holds roughly 530,000 distinct CDR3 sequences, approximately 17% seen once, with 17% in the top ten. Input material: blood. The receptors come from a woman aged 18-29 years with Graves' ophthalmopathy. The CDR3 runs from the conserved cysteine through the conserved F or W. D genes are given only for firm matches. Clone size is stated in some rows and not others, as once, few, many or a class when expanded.

>TRBJ1-5|TRBV12-3/TRBV12-4|-|TRBD1
TGTGCCAGCAGACGACAGGGGGCTAATAGCAATCAGCCCCAGCATTTT
CASRRQGANSNQPQHF
>TRBJ1-6|TRBV28|-|-
TGTGCCGGCGGTTTATCCCAACAGTACAATTCACCCCTCCACTTT
CAGGLSQQYNSPLHF
>TRBJ2-2|TRBV20-1|-|TRBD2
TGCAGTGCTAAGAGGACTAGCGGGAATTCCGGGGAGCTGTTTTTT
CSAKRTSGNSGELFF
>TRBJ1-2|TRBV29-1|-|-
TGCAGCGTTGAAGTGGGAATTGGCTACACCTTC
CSVEVGIGYTF
>TRBJ1-4|TRBV5-1|many|-
TGCGCCAGCAGCCCCCAACAGGCCTGGGGTGAAAAACTGTTTTTT
CASSPQQAWGEKLFF
>TRBJ2-3|TRBV6-1|many|-
TGTGCCAGCAGCCCCCACGAGGGAGGACCCGCTAGCACAGATACGCAGTATTTT
CASSPHEGGPASTDTQYF
>TRBJ2-3|TRBV7-3|many|TRBD2
TGTGCCAGCAGCTTAACCCGTCTAGCGGGCACAGATACGCAGTATTTT
CASSLTRLAGTDTQYF
>TRBJ1-5|TRBV28|many|TRBD1
TGTGCCAGCAGTTTCAAGCGCGGACAGGGGAGCAATCAGCCCCAGCATTTT
CASSFKRGQGSNQPQHF
>TRBJ1-1|TRBV11-1|many|-
TGTGCCAGCAGCTTAAAGGCGGCAGGGTGGAACACTGAAGCTTTCTTT
CASSLKAAGWNTEAFF
>TRBJ2-3|TRBV9|-|-
TGTGCCAGCAGCGTAGGGGTAGGGGAACCCACAGATACGCAGTATTTT
CASSVGVGEPTDTQYF
>TRBJ2-3|TRBV28|few|-
TGTGCCAGCAGTCAGTGGACCCCGAGGGCAGATACGCAGTATTTT
CASSQWTPRADTQYF
>TRBJ2-2|TRBV7-9|many|TRBD1
TGTGCCAGCAGCTCATACCCCGGGACAGCCGGCACCGGGGAGCTGTTTTTT
CASSSYPGTAGTGELFF
>TRBJ2-1|TRBV9|-|-
TGTGCCAGCAGCGCACGGGCCAATGAGCAGTTCTTC
CASSARANEQFF
>TRBJ2-5|TRBV6-2/TRBV6-3|many|TRBD2
TGTGCCAGCAGTTATGGGACTAGCCAGACCCAGTACTTC
CASSYGTSQTQYF
>TRBJ1-5|TRBV7-2|many|TRBD1
TGTGCCAGCAGCAGTAAGACAGGGTCAGTCTATCAGCCCCAGCATTTT
CASSSKTGSVYQPQHF
>TRBJ2-1|TRBV29-1|few|-
TGCAGCGCCTTGGGGGACTCCTACAATGAGCAGTTCTTC
CSALGDSYNEQFF
>TRBJ2-1|TRBV7-9|-|TRBD1
TGTGCCAGCAGCCCCCCCCGGGACAGGGCCTACAATGAGCAGTTCTTC
CASSPPRDRAYNEQFF
>TRBJ1-2|TRBV20-1|-|-
TGCAGTGGACGGGGCGCTAACTATGGCTACACCTTC
CSGRGANYGYTF
>TRBJ1-4|TRBV6-2/TRBV6-3|few|-
TGTGCCAGCAGCGCCAGGGTGGATGAAAAACTGTTTTTT
CASSARVDEKLFF
>TRBJ1-5|TRBV9|-|-
TGTGCCAGCAGCGTAGGCCCCACCAAAACAGATACGCAGCATTTT
CASSVGPTKTDTQHF
>TRBJ1-2|TRBV5-4|few|-
TGTGCCAGCAGCTTCGGGAGCCTCTATGGCTACACCTTC
CASSFGSLYGYTF
>TRBJ1-3|TRBV9|few|-
TGTGCCAGCAGCGTCCTTGGGAACTCTGGAGACACCATATATTTT
CASSVLGNSGDTIYF
>TRBJ2-1|TRBV9|few|-
TGTGCCAGCAGCCTCCGGCCTGGGCCATACAATGAGCAGTTCTTC
CASSLRPGPYNEQFF
>TRBJ1-5|TRBV30|many|TRBD1
TGTGCCTGGGCTACAGGGGGCGAGGTCAATCAGCCCCAGCATTTT
CAWATGGEVNQPQHF
>TRBJ1-1|TRBV24-1|many|-
TGTGCCACCGAAAAGAGGGGAGGGACTGAAGCTTTCTTT
CATEKRGGTEAFF
>TRBJ2-1|TRBV18|many|TRBD1
TGTGCCAGCTCCCTCGGACAGGGTCGAAACAATGAGCAGTTCTTC
CASSLGQGRNNEQFF
>TRBJ1-4|TRBV12-3/TRBV12-4|-|TRBD1
TGTGCCAGCAGTAGGGGGTCTATCCGGGACAGGGATGAAAAACTGTTTTTT
CASSRGSIRDRDEKLFF
>TRBJ2-2|TRBV3-1|many|-
TGTGCCAGCAGCCAAGCCCACCCCACCGGGGAGCTGTTTTTT
CASSQAHPTGELFF
>TRBJ1-6|TRBV15|-|-
TGTGCCACCAGCAGAGATGTTGGGGCGTTCTATAATTCACCCCTCCACTTT
CATSRDVGAFYNSPLHF
>TRBJ1-1|TRBV7-9|few|-
TGTGCCAGCAGCTTAGACAGGGTGGGAACTCCGAACACTGAAGCTTTCTTT
CASSLDRVGTPNTEAFF
>TRBJ2-5|TRBV29-1|few|-
TGCAGCGTTGACGGCCTGTACCAAGAGACCCAGTACTTC
CSVDGLYQETQYF
>TRBJ2-3|TRBV28|many|TRBD2
TGTGCCAGCAGTTTTAGCGGGGGGGCCACAGATACGCAGTATTTT
CASSFSGGATDTQYF
>TRBJ2-1|TRBV27|-|-
TGTGGGGCGGGGAGTCACGATGAGCAGTTCTTC
CGAGSHDEQFF
>TRBJ1-2|TRBV4-2|-|TRBD1
TGTGCCAGCAGCACCAGGGGACAGGGGGCGGGGGACTATGGCTACACCTTC
CASSTRGQGAGDYGYTF
>TRBJ1-1|TRBV30|many|TRBD1
TGTGCCTCCGCCACAGGGGGCGGTGGAAAAACTGAAGCTTTCTTT
CASATGGGGKTEAFF
>TRBJ2-3|TRBV11-3|many|-
TGTGCCAGCAGCATCCCCGATGGGACAGATACGCAGTATTTT
CASSIPDGTDTQYF
>TRBJ1-6|TRBV30|many|-
TGTGCCTGGAGTGATATATGGGGGAATTCACCCCTCCACTTT
CAWSDIWGNSPLHF
>TRBJ1-1|TRBV3-1|-|-
TGTGCCAGCGGCCAAGAGAGCAGGCGGGGGAGGAGCACTGAAGCTTTCTTT
CASGQESRRGRSTEAFF
>TRBJ1-4|TRBV5-6|-|-
TGTGCCAGCAGCTTTCAGGGGCTGGGGGAAAAACTGTTTTTT
CASSFQGLGEKLFF
>TRBJ2-1|TRBV28|-|-
TGTGCCAGCGGATCCCCCCCAGGGACCTCAAACAATGAGCAGTTCTTC
CASGSPPGTSNNEQFF
>TRBJ2-2|TRBV7-2|few|-
TGTGCCAGCAGACCTAGGACAATCTTGAACACCGGGGAGCTGTTTTTT
CASRPRTILNTGELFF
>TRBJ1-2|TRBV28|many|-
TGTGCCAGCAGTTTAGCCCACAGGGACGGCTACACCTTC
CASSLAHRDGYTF
>TRBJ2-7|TRBV20-1|-|-
TGCAGTGCTAGAGTCGGCTACTCCTACGAGCAGTACTTC
CSARVGYSYEQYF
>TRBJ2-1|TRBV11-2|many|-
TGTGCCAGCAGCTTTCGGTCAGAGGATGAGCAGTTCTTC
CASSFRSEDEQFF
>TRBJ2-3|TRBV7-2|many|TRBD2
TGTGCCAGCAGCTTACTAGCGGGAGGTGTGAGGACAGATACGCAGTATTTT
CASSLLAGGVRTDTQYF
>TRBJ1-2|TRBV28|-|-
TGTGCCAGCAGTAAGGACAGATCTTTCGGCTATGGCTACACCTTC
CASSKDRSFGYGYTF
>TRBJ2-7|TRBV20-1|few|TRBD1
TGCAGTGCTAGAGATCCGTTAGAGACAGGGTACTACGAGCAGTACTTC
CSARDPLETGYYEQYF